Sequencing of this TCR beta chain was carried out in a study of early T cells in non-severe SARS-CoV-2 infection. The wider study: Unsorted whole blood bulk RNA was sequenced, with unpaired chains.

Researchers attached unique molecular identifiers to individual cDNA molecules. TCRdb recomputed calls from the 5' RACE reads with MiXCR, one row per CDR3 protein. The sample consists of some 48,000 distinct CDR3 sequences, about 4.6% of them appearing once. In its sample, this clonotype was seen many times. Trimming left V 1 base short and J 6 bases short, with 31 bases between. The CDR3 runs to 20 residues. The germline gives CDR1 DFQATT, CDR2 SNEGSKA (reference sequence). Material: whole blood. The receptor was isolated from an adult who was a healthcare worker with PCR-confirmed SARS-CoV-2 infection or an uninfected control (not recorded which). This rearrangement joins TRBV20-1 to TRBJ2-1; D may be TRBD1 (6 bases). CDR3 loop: CSARVGQGIHLGRRANEQFF. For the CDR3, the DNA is TGCAGTGCTAGAGTCGGGCAGGGGATACACCTTGGAAGGCGGGCCAATGAGCAGTTCTTC.